These 4 T cell receptor beta chains share one sample of origin, sequenced in a study of T cell responses to AZD1222 COVID-19 vaccine. Measured with immunoSEQ multiplex PCR; TCRdb has only the in-frame clones, and not every one. Of around 88,000 clones listed, almost 90% are singletons. Sequenced material: peripheral blood, taken on day 0 of MenACWY control vaccination. The receptors were gathered from an adult in good health.

The CDR3 protein is CASSLGYRGQFLNTEAFF. In DNA, the CDR3 is TGTGCCAGCAGCTTAGGGTACAGGGGGCAGTTCCTGAACACTGAAGCTTTCTTT. The J gene is TRBJ1-1, the V gene TRBV7-2, with 9 bases fitting TRBD1. The CDR3 loop spans 18 amino acids. After removal of 1 base from V and 0 bases from J, the junction contained 9 bases not matched to a gene. The V gene's germline CDR1 is SGHTA and CDR2 FQGNSA.

This chain uses TRBV10-3 with TRBJ2-2, with D possibly being TRBD2 (6 bases). V lost 7 bases and J 0 bases, leaving 9 bases between the germline ends. The CDR3 covers 14 residues. Germline CDR1 is ENHRY and CDR2 is SYGVKD. The CDR3 nucleotides read TGTGCCATCACCGGGACTGCGAACACCGGGGAGCTGTTTTTT. It yields the protein CAITGTANTGELFF.

This clone has only one observation. The chain couples TRBV6-5 to TRBJ2-7; 15 bases match TRBD2. After removal of 2 bases from V and 4 bases from J, the junction contained 3 bases not matched to a gene. This CDR3 contains 16 residues. Looked up from germline, CDR1 is MNHEY and CDR2 is SVGAGI. CDR3 residues: CASSYDGTSGGYEQYF. DNA for the CDR3: TGTGCCAGCAGTTACGACGGGACTAGCGGGGGGTACGAGCAGTACTTC.

V usage is TRBV25-1 and J usage is TRBJ2-4; 7 nucleotides align to TRBD1. The CDR3 extends over 13 amino acids. Germline values: CDR1 MGHDK, CDR2 SYGVNS. With V trimmed by 7 bases and J by 12 bases, 12 bases remained unmatched. Here the CDR3 DNA reads TGTGCCAGCACCTCGACAGGGCAGGGAGCTCAGTACTTC. Protein: CASTSTGQGAQYF.